This TCR beta chain was recorded in a study of blood T cell repertoires in COVID-19. Study as a whole: Spain, Italy and the United States supplied samples that represented acute and convalescent COVID-19. PBMCs, B-cell-depleted T cells, or T cells were the source of the cDNA or gDNA that made up the material.

Study processing details: Amplification from reference gene primers served as the basis for estimated nucleated cell counts. Produced via immunoSEQ multiplex PCR; TCRdb's table is partial and in-frame only. V, J and clone size reflect that table, while D and trimming were determined from the DNA. This table holds around 260,000 clones, around 90% found once. V dropped 4 bases and J dropped 4; count of bases not matched to a gene: 5. Germline CDR1 is MNHEY and CDR2 is SVGEGT. The CDR3 has 14 residues. Specimen: peripheral blood. The rearrangement joins TRBV6-2 or TRBV6-3 to TRBJ2-5; 8 nucleotides match TRBD1. The receptor's source is a human donor in a cohort sampled during active COVID-19. Here the CDR3 reads CASSSGTGRETQYF. CDR3 in DNA: TGTGCCAGCAGTTCCGGGACAGGCAGAGAGACCCAGTACTTC.